The rows below give T cell receptor beta chains drawn from one sample of a study of identical twins. TCRdb processed the 5' RACE reads anew with MiXCR; each CDR3 protein has one entry. The sample yields roughly 230,000 distinct CDR3 sequences, approximately 8.6% seen once. These data also formed part of another study, on yellow fever vaccine responses in identical twins.

The sequenced sample was CD8+ T cells sorted from blood. The receptors were gathered from a woman younger than 35 in good health. Each CDR3 is given with its conserved first and last residue. Each record gives: CDR3 protein, CDR3 DNA, D gene, J gene, clone size, V gene. D genes are given only for firm matches. Some rows have no size entry. The others give once, few or many, or a class for an expanded clone.

CDR3: CSVERSGTSGKSTDTQYF
DNA: TGCAGCGTTGAACGATCCGGGACTAGCGGGAAGAGCACAGATACGCAGTATTTT
D: TRBD2
J: TRBJ2-3
size: many
V: TRBV29-1

CDR3: CASSAGRGNEQYF
DNA: TGTGCCAGCAGTGCAGGGCGCGGAAACGAGCAGTACTTC
D: .
J: TRBJ2-7
size: .
V: TRBV28

CDR3: CASSLFPLSSTDTQYF
DNA: TGTGCCAGCAGCTTATTCCCTCTTTCTAGCACAGATACGCAGTATTTT
D: .
J: TRBJ2-3
size: many
V: TRBV7-2

CDR3: CASSILQGAQPQHF
DNA: TGTGCCAGTAGTATCTTGCAGGGGGCTCAGCCCCAGCATTTT
D: TRBD1
J: TRBJ1-5
size: .
V: TRBV19

CDR3: CASSSGFTGELFF
DNA: TGTGCCAGCAGCTCCGGCTTTACCGGGGAGCTGTTTTTT
D: .
J: TRBJ2-2
size: many
V: TRBV9

CDR3: CASSPFSGTSGSYEQYF
DNA: TGTGCCAGCTCACCATTCTCCGGGACTAGCGGGTCCTACGAGCAGTACTTC
D: TRBD2
J: TRBJ2-7
size: few
V: TRBV18

CDR3: CASSLSQAQGSYGYTF
DNA: TGTGCCAGCAGTTTGTCGCAGGCCCAGGGGAGCTATGGCTACACCTTC
D: .
J: TRBJ1-2
size: few
V: TRBV12-3/TRBV12-4

CDR3: CASSLGLAGAMGEQFF
DNA: TGTGCCAGCAGCTTGGGGCTAGCGGGAGCAATGGGTGAGCAGTTCTTC
D: TRBD2
J: TRBJ2-1
size: .
V: TRBV5-4

CDR3: CSVENPSGGVSTDTQYF
DNA: TGCAGCGTTGAAAACCCATCCGGGGGGGTAAGCACAGATACGCAGTATTTT
D: TRBD2
J: TRBJ2-3
size: many
V: TRBV29-1

CDR3: CASSLRTGGTKEQYF
DNA: TGTGCCAGCAGCTTACGAACAGGGGGGACAAAGGAGCAGTACTTC
D: TRBD1
J: TRBJ2-7
size: .
V: TRBV7-8

CDR3: CSVEDRGQGFYGYTF
DNA: TGCAGCGTTGAAGATCGGGGACAGGGTTTCTATGGCTACACCTTC
D: TRBD1
J: TRBJ1-2
size: few
V: TRBV29-1

CDR3: CSVESGFYNEQFF
DNA: TGCAGCGTTGAGTCCGGGTTCTACAATGAGCAGTTCTTC
D: .
J: TRBJ2-1
size: .
V: TRBV29-1

CDR3: CASSQTTSGSTDTQYF
DNA: TGCGCCAGCAGCCAGACGACTAGCGGTAGCACAGATACGCAGTATTTT
D: TRBD2
J: TRBJ2-3
size: .
V: TRBV4-3

CDR3: CASSQVNTGYYEQYF
DNA: TGTGCCAGCAGCCAAGTTAATACAGGGTACTACGAGCAGTACTTC
D: .
J: TRBJ2-7
size: many
V: TRBV4-2

CDR3: CASSSPQGGTDTQYF
DNA: TGTGCCAGCAGTTCCCCCCAGGGGGGGACAGATACGCAGTATTTT
D: .
J: TRBJ2-3
size: many
V: TRBV27

CDR3: CASSQGTSEYYEQYF
DNA: TGTGCCAGCAGCCAAGGGACTAGCGAATACTACGAGCAGTACTTC
D: TRBD2
J: TRBJ2-7
size: many
V: TRBV4-2

CDR3: CASSQVGAGETQYF
DNA: TGTGCCAGCAGCCAAGTAGGGGCGGGAGAGACCCAGTACTTC
D: .
J: TRBJ2-5
size: few
V: TRBV4-2

CDR3: CASSLSRGDTQYF
DNA: TGCGCCAGCAGCCTCTCCCGGGGAGATACGCAGTATTTT
D: .
J: TRBJ2-3
size: few
V: TRBV4-1

CDR3: CSALLQGAQPQHF
DNA: TGCAGTGCCCTTTTACAGGGGGCCCAGCCCCAGCATTTT
D: TRBD1
J: TRBJ1-5
size: .
V: TRBV20-1

CDR3: CAISESWTAGREQYF
DNA: TGTGCCATCAGTGAGTCGTGGACAGCGGGTCGGGAGCAGTACTTC
D: .
J: TRBJ2-7
size: few
V: TRBV10-3

CDR3: CASDEGNEQFF
DNA: TGTGCCAGCGACGAAGGGAATGAGCAGTTCTTC
D: .
J: TRBJ2-1
size: .
V: TRBV7-9

CDR3: CSVEDLGVETQYF
DNA: TGCAGCGTTGAAGATCTAGGGGTCGAGACCCAGTACTTC
D: .
J: TRBJ2-5
size: many
V: TRBV29-1

CDR3: CSARDLLGLAGVTEQFF
DNA: TGCAGTGCTAGAGATCTTTTGGGACTAGCGGGAGTAACTGAGCAGTTCTTC
D: TRBD2
J: TRBJ2-1
size: .
V: TRBV20-1

CDR3: CSAQPTGGTDSTNEKLFF
DNA: TGCAGTGCTCAACCCACCGGGGGGACAGATTCAACTAATGAAAAACTGTTTTTT
D: TRBD1
J: TRBJ1-4
size: few
V: TRBV20-1

CDR3: CASSAGPNSLDTQYF
DNA: TGTGCCAGCAGTGCCGGACCAAACAGCCTGGATACGCAGTATTTT
D: .
J: TRBJ2-3
size: .
V: TRBV2

CDR3: CATSDLLAGEQYF
DNA: TGTGCCACCAGTGATTTACTAGCGGGGGAGCAGTACTTC
D: TRBD2
J: TRBJ2-7
size: many
V: TRBV24-1

CDR3: CASSQRGVASSNNEQFF
DNA: TGTGCCAGCAGTCAAAGAGGTGTGGCTAGCAGTAACAATGAGCAGTTCTTC
D: .
J: TRBJ2-1
size: .
V: TRBV9

CDR3: CSVRVQGIGANVLTF
DNA: TGCAGCGTTCGGGTGCAGGGTATAGGGGCCAACGTCCTGACTTTC
D: .
J: TRBJ2-6
size: many
V: TRBV29-1

CDR3: CASREAGFGEQYF
DNA: TGTGCCAGCAGGGAGGCAGGGTTTGGCGAGCAGTACTTC
D: .
J: TRBJ2-7
size: .
V: TRBV6-1

CDR3: CASSQGQGRGYTF
DNA: TGCGCCAGCAGCCAAGGACAGGGAAGAGGCTACACCTTC
D: TRBD1
J: TRBJ1-2
size: few
V: TRBV4-1

CDR3: CASSLNGEQYF
DNA: TGTGCCAGCAGTTTAAATGGCGAGCAGTACTTC
D: .
J: TRBJ2-7
size: few
V: TRBV12-3/TRBV12-4

CDR3: CASSATGTGLEAFF
DNA: TGTGCCAGCAGCGCCACCGGGACAGGGCTTGAAGCTTTCTTT
D: TRBD1
J: TRBJ1-1
size: once
V: TRBV7-8

CDR3: CASSTGPMGEQYF
DNA: TGTGCCAGCAGCACAGGCCCGATGGGGGAGCAGTACTTC
D: .
J: TRBJ2-7
size: many
V: TRBV7-6

CDR3: CASSQAGDYGYTF
DNA: TGTGCCAGCAGCCAAGCAGGGGACTATGGCTACACCTTC
D: .
J: TRBJ1-2
size: many
V: TRBV4-2

CDR3: CASRTGNRNQPQHF
DNA: TGTGCCAGCAGGACAGGGAATCGCAATCAGCCCCAGCATTTT
D: TRBD1
J: TRBJ1-5
size: .
V: TRBV28

CDR3: CASSLWQGEETQYF
DNA: TGCGCCAGCAGCTTGTGGCAGGGGGAAGAGACCCAGTACTTC
D: TRBD1
J: TRBJ2-5
size: few
V: TRBV5-1

CDR3: CASSLVPGNTEAFF
DNA: TGTGCCAGCAGTTTAGTGCCCGGGAACACTGAAGCTTTCTTT
D: .
J: TRBJ1-1
size: few
V: TRBV27

CDR3: CSVETTLNTGELFF
DNA: TGCAGCGTTGAAACGACTTTGAACACCGGGGAGCTGTTTTTT
D: .
J: TRBJ2-2
size: many
V: TRBV29-1

CDR3: CASSPANRGVDSPLHF
DNA: TGTGCCAGCAGCCCAGCCAACAGGGGGGTAGATTCACCCCTCCACTTT
D: TRBD1
J: TRBJ1-6
size: many
V: TRBV7-9

CDR3: CASSPRRPYEQYF
DNA: TGTGCCAGCAGTCCGCGACGGCCCTACGAGCAGTACTTC
D: .
J: TRBJ2-7
size: few
V: TRBV28

CDR3: CSVGGNQGRYEQYF
DNA: TGCAGCGTTGGGGGGAATCAGGGGAGGTACGAGCAGTACTTC
D: .
J: TRBJ2-7
size: few
V: TRBV29-1

CDR3: CASSLRSGTGFSGELFF
DNA: TGTGCCAGCAGCCTACGATCCGGGACAGGGTTCTCCGGGGAGCTGTTTTTT
D: TRBD1
J: TRBJ2-2
size: .
V: TRBV14

CDR3: CASSFFLAGGSFTGELFF
DNA: TGTGCCAGCAGCTTTTTTCTAGCGGGAGGGAGTTTCACCGGGGAGCTGTTTTTT
D: TRBD2
J: TRBJ2-2
size: few
V: TRBV11-2

CDR3: CASSETTGAGDEQFF
DNA: TGCGCCAGCAGCGAAACGACAGGGGCAGGCGATGAGCAGTTCTTC
D: TRBD1
J: TRBJ2-1
size: many
V: TRBV5-1

CDR3: CASRSYSNQPQHF
DNA: TGTGCCAGTCGCTCCTATAGCAATCAGCCCCAGCATTTT
D: .
J: TRBJ1-5
size: many
V: TRBV12-3/TRBV12-4

CDR3: CASSQDPRGRAGELFF
DNA: TGTGCCAGCAGCCAAGATCCAAGGGGGCGCGCCGGGGAGCTGTTTTTT
D: TRBD1
J: TRBJ2-2
size: .
V: TRBV14

CDR3: CASSLGPKMGEQYF
DNA: TGTGCCAGCAGTTTAGGCCCCAAGATGGGCGAGCAGTACTTC
D: .
J: TRBJ2-7
size: many
V: TRBV12-3/TRBV12-4

CDR3: CASSLTPSSPYEQYF
DNA: TGTGCCAGCAGCCTGACTCCGAGTTCGCCCTACGAGCAGTACTTC
D: .
J: TRBJ2-7
size: few
V: TRBV7-2

CDR3: CAERPGTDTQYF
DNA: TGTGCAGAAAGACCGGGCACAGATACGCAGTATTTT
D: .
J: TRBJ2-3
size: many
V: TRBV6-5

CDR3: CASSLRRAGDNEQFF
DNA: TGTGCCAGCAGCCTACGTAGGGCGGGGGACAATGAGCAGTTCTTC
D: TRBD2
J: TRBJ2-1
size: many
V: TRBV5-6

CDR3: CASGLGGDADTQYF
DNA: TGTGCTAGTGGTTTGGGAGGCGATGCAGATACGCAGTATTTT
D: .
J: TRBJ2-3
size: .
V: TRBV12-5

CDR3: CASRDPFLSYEQYF
DNA: TGTGCCAGCAGAGACCCGTTCCTTTCCTACGAGCAGTACTTC
D: .
J: TRBJ2-7
size: many
V: TRBV28

CDR3: CASSLVLVRQDLSEQYF
DNA: TGTGCCAGCAGCTTAGTGTTGGTCAGGCAGGACCTATCCGAGCAGTACTTC
D: .
J: TRBJ2-7
size: .
V: TRBV11-2

CDR3: CASSLPTGTDTQYF
DNA: TGTGCCAGCAGCTTACCGACGGGCACAGATACGCAGTATTTT
D: .
J: TRBJ2-3
size: .
V: TRBV5-6

CDR3: CASSPLRRGGAEAFF
DNA: TGTGCCAGCTCACCGTTACGACGGGGAGGAGCTGAAGCTTTCTTT
D: .
J: TRBJ1-1
size: few
V: TRBV18